This T cell receptor (beta chain) is from a study of cytomegalovirus exposure and HLA in healthy donors. Overall study results and limits: According to the study, some 160 TCR beta chains were cytomegalovirus-associated. With later analysis, a missense DCLRE1C variant became linked to TCR beta V- and J-gene trimming.

The CDR3 is made up of 15 amino acids. The germline gives CDR1 MNHNS, CDR2 SASEGT. Only one count was recorded for this clone. The antigen is unknown. Amplification used 60 Vbeta primers and 13 Jbeta primers. TCRdb's table, derived via immunoSEQ multiplex PCR, lists solely in-frame clones and lacks some. The sample lists 120,000 or so clones, 80% occurring once. The chain is built from TRBV6-1 and TRBJ2-5; 12 bases line up with TRBD2. Gene TRBJ2-7 matches the end of the DNA better, so the J call may be wrong. The sequence came from a young man in good health and CMV-seropositive. The sample taken for sequencing was PBMCs. The CDR3, as DNA: TGTGCCAGCAGGGTACTAGCGGGGGGAACCTACGAGCAGTACTTC. It encodes CASRVLAGGTYEQYF.